These 3 T cell receptor beta chains were all obtained from the same sample, sequenced in a study of T cells in Graves' hyperthyroidism and ophthalmopathy. Authors of the study amplified TCR beta CDR3 regions from RNA transcripts. An initial round of RT-PCR targeting the TCR CDR3 relied on the HTBI primer set. Each CDR3 protein gets one entry after TCRdb re-called the multiplex PCR reads with MiXCR. The profile shows approximately 400,000 distinct CDR3 sequences, about 18% of them singletons. The material sequenced was blood. These receptors all stem from a man aged 18-30 years with Graves' ophthalmopathy.

The chain joins TRBV28 to TRBJ2-7; 14 bases are a match to TRBD2. This CDR3 region has 16 residues. Germline V CDR1 and CDR2: MDHEN, SYDVKM. V dropped 2 bases and J dropped 1; count of bases not matched to a gene: 1. The CDR3: CASSLRTSGRSYEQYF. CDR3 coding DNA: TGTGCCAGCAGTTTAAGGACTAGCGGGAGGTCCTACGAGCAGTACTTC.

This chain links TRBV5-1 with TRBJ2-1; 9 bases align to TRBD2. The CDR3 has 15 residues. J lost 8 bases, V lost 3 bases, and 9 bases had no gene match. Germline CDR1 reads SGHRS; CDR2 reads YFSETQ. CDR3 loop: CASSSLEAGGDEQFF. The DNA of the CDR3 is TGCGCCAGCAGCTCCTTAGAAGCGGGAGGTGATGAGCAGTTCTTC.

V and J are TRBV6-2 or TRBV6-3 and TRBJ2-2; a possible D gene is TRBD1 (6 bases). V lost 6 bases, J lost 0 bases, and 11 bases lay in between. The V gene's germline CDR1 is MNHEY and CDR2 SVGEGT. The CDR3 sequence is 15 residues long. The CDR3 region has the DNA TGTGCCAGCAGAGTAGACAGGACGAACACCGGGGAGCTGTTTTTT. It translates to CASRVDRTNTGELFF.